The 6 T cell receptor beta chains in this list originate from one sample, sequenced in a study of breast tumors, draining lymph nodes, adjacent tissues. Axillary draining lymph nodes of breast cancer patients supplied the node samples. TCRdb used MiXCR to reprocess the multiplex PCR reads, holding one entry per CDR3 protein. The table lists some 97,000 distinct CDR3 sequences, 21% of them singletons. The sample comprised axillary lymph node tissue. These receptors all come from a female donor with breast cancer. Some clones in this sample may be carry-over from other donors' samples.

This clonotype occurred many times. The J gene is TRBJ2-1, the V gene TRBV3-1; no clear D. The germline V gene encodes CDR1 LGHDT and CDR2 YNNKEL (reference sequence). Trimming cost V 1 base and J 5 bases, with 3 bases left between them. The CDR3 length is 12 residues. The CDR3 DNA is TGTGCCAGCAGCCAAGTCCACAATGAGCAGTTCTTC. Translated: CASSQVHNEQFF.

This clonotype has at least ten counts. The rearrangement uses TRBV5-1 and TRBJ2-7; possible D gene TRBD1, 6 bases. Deletions cut 4 bases from V and 3 bases from J, with 17 bases between. Germline assignment: CDR1 SGHRS and CDR2 YFSETQ. The CDR3 length is 15 residues. The CDR3 coding sequence is TGCGCCAGCAGCGACGGACAGCGTATTAGCTACGAGCAGTACTTC. The encoded protein is CASSDGQRISYEQYF.

A note on this clonotype: This may come from a read error, since a much larger clone is one base off. Without the conserved terminal phenylalanine or tryptophan, this CDR3 likely stems from a read error. The V gene is TRBV6-1, the J gene TRBJ2-2; D tentatively reads TRBD1 or TRBD2 (6 bases each). Germline V lookup: CDR1 MNHNS, CDR2 SASEGT. This CDR3 is built from 15 residues. V dropped 4 bases and J dropped 3 bases, with 12 bases sitting between them. This chain's CDR3 is CASSVLGGDTGELFS. The CDR3 nucleotides read TGTGCCAGCAGTGTCCTCGGGGGCGACACCGGGGAGCTGTTTTCT.

Ten or more counts support this clonotype. This chain connects TRBV12-3 or TRBV12-4 to TRBJ1-4; D unresolved. Deletions cut 6 bases from V and 1 base from J, with 12 bases between. The CDR3 runs 15 residues. Here the CDR3 DNA reads TGTGCCAGCAGCCCCTACATTATAACTAATGAAAAACTGTTTTTT. Amino acid sequence: CASSPYIITNEKLFF.

The chain links TRBV28 to TRBJ2-1; the match to TRBD2 covers 8 bases. The CDR3 is 16 amino acids. J was trimmed by 0 bases and V by 2 bases; bases with no gene match: 3. CDR1 and CDR2 (germline): MDHEN, SYDVKM. CDR3 sequence reads: CASSLPSGYSYNEQFF. CDR3 DNA sequence: TGTGCCAGCAGTTTACCTAGCGGGTACTCCTACAATGAGCAGTTCTTC.

In its sample, this clonotype was seen many times. The chain joins TRBV2 to TRBJ2-1, with 7 bases that match TRBD2. The CDR3 is 15 residues long. The V gene end was trimmed by 4 bases and the J gene end by 7 bases; junction bases not matched to a gene: 10. Germline CDR1 and CDR2: SNHLY and FYNNEI. The CDR3 DNA reads TGTGCCAGCAGTGCCCGGGGAGGGCGTGCGAATGAGCAGTTCTTC. Translating gives CASSARGGRANEQFF.